The 25 T cell receptor beta chains below all came from one sample that was sequenced in a study of T-cell reconstitution after alpha-beta-depleted transplantation in children. Preparation of the TCRbeta library used unique molecular identifiers. TCRdb re-analysed the PCR reads in MiXCR, keeping a single row per CDR3 protein. The sample lists around 210,000 distinct CDR3 sequences, about 7% occurring once. Here the sequenced sample was PBMCs, taken before TCRalphabeta/CD19-depleted stem cell transplant. The receptors originated from a boy aged 2-15 years with acute lymphoblastic leukemia, due to receive a stem cell transplant.

The chain uses TRBV6-5 and TRBJ1-3; D gene ambiguous. The germline gives CDR1 MNHEY, CDR2 SVGAGI. The CDR3 extends over 17 amino acids. V was trimmed by 0 bases and J by 2 bases, leaving 14 bases between them. The CDR3 coding sequence is TGTGCCAGCAGTTACTCGGGTTCGGGAGCGGCTGGAAACACCATATATTTT. It encodes CASSYSGSGAAGNTIYF.

In this sample, this clonotype turned up a few times. This chain joins TRBV12-3 or TRBV12-4 and TRBJ1-3; perhaps TRBD1 as D (6 bases). V was trimmed by 5 bases and J by 11 bases, leaving 13 bases between them. The CDR3 has 12 residues. The CDR3 is CASSGTQASIYF. Written as DNA, the CDR3 is TGTGCCAGCAGTGGGACACAGGCTTCCATATATTTT.

In this sample, this clonotype turned up many times. CDR3 sequence reads: CSVDPRSGNTEAFF. The CDR3 DNA follows: TGCAGCGTTGACCCCAGGTCAGGGAACACTGAAGCTTTCTTT. J is TRBJ1-1 and V is TRBV29-1; D is unresolved. Germline V CDR1 and CDR2: SQVTM, ANQGSEA. This CDR3 comprises 14 residues. Deletions cut 3 bases from V and 1 base from J, with 12 bases between. The full variable domain, with the rest looked up from reference TRBV29-1 and TRBJ1-1, is SAVISQKPSRDICQRGTSLTIQCQVDSQVTMMFWYRQQPGQSLTLIATANQGSEATYESGFVIDKFPISRPNLTFSTLTVSNMSPEDSSIYLCSVDPRSGNTEAFFGQGTRLTVV.

This clonotype was observed many times. The chain couples TRBV28 to TRBJ2-5, with D tentatively TRBD1 (6 bases). CDR1 and CDR2 from the germline V gene are MDHEN and SYDVKM. V was clipped by 7 bases and J by 2 bases, with 14 bases between them. This CDR3 comprises 14 residues. The CDR3 DNA reads TGTGCCAGCAAAGAGACAGGTGGACAAGAGACCCAGTACTTC. This sequence encodes CASKETGGQETQYF.

At least ten counts were recorded for this clonotype. This rearrangement joins TRBV5-1 to TRBJ2-1, with no clear D. The CDR3 is made up of 14 amino acids. The V gene lost 0 bases and the J gene lost 7 bases, with 11 bases spanning the gap. CDR1 and CDR2 from the germline V gene are SGHRS and YFSETQ. Here the CDR3 reads CASSLDRAFNEQFF. The CDR3 nucleotides read TGCGCCAGCAGCTTGGATCGCGCCTTTAATGAGCAGTTCTTC.

This clonotype was observed a few times. The V call is TRBV5-1, the J call TRBJ1-6, with D maybe TRBD1 (5 bases). The germline V gene encodes CDR1 SGHRS and CDR2 YFSETQ. V was cut by 3 bases and J by 8 bases, with 12 bases left in between. The CDR3 contains 14 residues. Here the CDR3 reads CASSSGTWDSPLHF. CDR3 nucleotide sequence: TGCGCCAGCAGCTCCGGGACTTGGGATTCACCCCTCCACTTT.

The genes are TRBV5-6 and TRBJ1-3; D gene ambiguous. Germline assignment: CDR1 SGHDT and CDR2 YYEEEE. Deletions cut 3 bases from V and 0 bases from J, with 10 bases between. This CDR3 region has 15 residues. CDR3 amino acids: CASSSNSFSGNTIYF. Written as DNA, the CDR3 is TGTGCCAGCAGCTCAAACTCCTTCTCTGGAAACACCATATATTTT.

This clonotype has ten or more counts. This chain links TRBV4-3 with TRBJ2-7, with 7 bases fitting TRBD1. The germline V gene has CDR1 LGHNA and CDR2 YSLEER. This CDR3 spans 16 amino acids. V dropped 0 bases and J dropped 2; count of bases not matched to a gene: 7. The DNA for the CDR3 is TGCGCCAGCAGCCAAGAAGGTGTGCAGGGGGCCTACGAGCAGTACTTC. The encoded protein is CASSQEGVQGAYEQYF.

This clonotype occurred many times. V gene TRBV30 combines with J gene TRBJ2-7; D unclear. Germline V CDR1 and CDR2: GTSNPN, SVGIG (reference sequence). The V end was cut by 5 bases, the J end by 2 bases, with 10 bases between. This CDR3 has 12 amino acids. CDR3 sequence (DNA): TGTGCCTGGTCGGGTCTAACCTACGAGCAGTACTTC. Translated, it gives CAWSGLTYEQYF.

At least ten counts were recorded for this clonotype. V and J are TRBV12-3 or TRBV12-4 and TRBJ1-1, with D unresolved. The CDR3 is 14 amino acids. Trimming pared 3 bases from V and 5 bases from J, leaving 13 bases between. The CDR3: CASSLVSQRTEAFF. CDR3 DNA: TGTGCCAGCAGTTTGGTCAGTCAGAGGACTGAAGCTTTCTTT.

The genes are TRBV10-2 and TRBJ2-7; maybe TRBD1 (6 bases). Trimming shortened V by 6 bases and J by 3 bases, and 12 bases separated the two germline ends. CDR1 WSHSY and CDR2 SAAADI come from the germline V gene. This CDR3 has 13 amino acids. The CDR3 DNA is TGCGCCAGCAGAAGGACGGACAGCTACGAGCAGTACTTC. Amino acid sequence: CASRRTDSYEQYF.

This clonotype was seen a handful of times. The chain recombines TRBV9 with TRBJ1-3; D possibly corresponds to TRBD1 (5 bases). The CDR3 sequence is 17 residues long. From germline, CDR1 is SGDLS and CDR2 YYNGEE. Deletions cut 3 bases from V and 0 bases from J, with 16 bases between. DNA of the CDR3: TGTGCCAGCAGCGCGACAAGGGAAGGGGCCTCTGGAAACACCATATATTTT. Its translation: CASSATREGASGNTIYF.

In its sample, this clonotype was seen a few times. The J gene is TRBJ2-7, the V gene TRBV4-3; 10 bases map to TRBD2. Germline CDR1 LGHNA, CDR2 YSLEER. The CDR3 has 16 residues. The V gene end was trimmed by 1 base and the J gene end by 7 bases; junction bases not matched to a gene: 10. The CDR3 DNA follows: TGCGCCAGCAGCCAAGGGGCCGGGACTAGCGTGGAGGAGCAGTACTTC. This translates into CASSQGAGTSVEEQYF.

Regarding this clonotype: This may arise from a read error, as a much more abundant clone is one base away. The rearrangement uses TRBV5-1 and TRBJ1-1; D perhaps matches TRBD1 (5 bases). CDR1 and CDR2 from the germline V gene are SGHRS and YFSETQ. V lost 1 base to trimming and J lost 5 bases, with 12 bases between them. The CDR3 extends over 14 amino acids. The CDR3 bases are TGCGCCAGCAGCTTGCGGGGGACGGGTACTGAAGCTTTCTTT. Translation gives CASSLRGTGTEAFF.

The chain uses TRBV7-9 and TRBJ1-3; D not resolved. From germline, CDR1 is SEHNR and CDR2 FQNEAQ (reference sequence). The V gene lost 6 bases and the J gene lost 0 bases, with 9 bases spanning the gap. The CDR3 is 14 amino acids. The CDR3 coding sequence is TGTGCCAGCAGTGGTGGGGACTCTGGAAACACCATATATTTT. Translation: CASSGGDSGNTIYF.

The sample holds many counts of this clonotype. J is TRBJ2-2 and V is TRBV15, with D possibly TRBD2 on 7 matching bases. V dropped 5 bases and J dropped 4 bases, with 11 bases sitting between them. Germline V gene sequence: CDR1 LNHNV, CDR2 YYDKDF (reference sequence). The CDR3 loop spans 14 amino acids. The CDR3 nucleotides read TGTGCCACCAGCGGCGGGGGCAGCACCGGGGAGCTGTTTTTT. Protein: CATSGGGSTGELFF.

This clonotype was counted between two and nine times. The rearrangement uses TRBV29-1 and TRBJ2-1; 11 bases map to TRBD2. This CDR3 has 14 residues. V lost 7 bases and J lost 15; bases outside the gene matches: 17. Germline V gene data show CDR1 as SQVTM and CDR2 as ANQGSEA. CDR3 loop: CSARGLAGGPHGFF. The CDR3 DNA sequence: TGCAGCGCCAGAGGGCTAGCGGGGGGCCCCCACGGGTTCTTC.

The genes are TRBV27 and TRBJ2-3; the match to TRBD2 covers 8 bases. The germline gives CDR1 MNHEY, CDR2 SMNVEV (reference sequence). CDR3 length: 15 residues. V shed 4 bases and J 3 bases; nucleotides not matched to a gene: 6. CDR3 coding DNA: TGTGCCAGCAGTTCACAGCGGGGGAGGACAGATACGCAGTATTTT. It encodes CASSSQRGRTDTQYF.

The rearrangement joins TRBV11-2 to TRBJ2-5; D is possibly TRBD2 (6 bases). The CDR3 is made up of 16 amino acids. Germline loops: CDR1 SGHAT, CDR2 FQNNGV. V lost 0 bases and J 2 bases, leaving 13 bases between the germline ends. The CDR3 nucleotides are TGTGCCAGCAGCTTAGAGGTCCTAGCGAGGCAAGAGACCCAGTACTTC. Its protein product is CASSLEVLARQETQYF.

The sample holds many counts of this clonotype. The chain has TRBV7-9 and TRBJ1-6, with TRBD1 matching 8 bases. This CDR3 comprises 15 residues. CDR1 SEHNR and CDR2 FQNEAQ come from the germline V gene (reference sequence). The V and J ends lost 5 bases and 9 bases, in that order; junction bases with no gene match: 9. The CDR3 DNA is TGTGCCAGCAGCCCCGGCCAGGGGGCTTCTTCACCCCTCCACTTT. Its translation is CASSPGQGASSPLHF.

This chain joins TRBV20-1 and TRBJ1-1; the match to TRBD1 covers 10 bases. J lost 0 bases, V lost 3 bases, and 7 bases had no gene match. CDR3 length equals 16 residues. The germline CDR1 and CDR2 sequences are DFQATT and SNEGSKA (reference sequence). DNA for the CDR3: TGCAGTGCTAGCGGGACAGGGGCCACCATGAACACTGAAGCTTTCTTT. Its protein product is CSASGTGATMNTEAFF.

There are many counts of this clonotype. The gene calls are TRBV7-9 and TRBJ1-1; D is unresolved. Per germline, CDR1 SEHNR and CDR2 FQNEAQ (reference sequence). V was trimmed by 1 base and J by 7 bases, leaving 13 bases between them. This CDR3 region has 14 residues. The CDR3 nucleotides are TGTGCCAGCAGCTTAGGGCTGATCGGGGATGAAGCTTTCTTT. Its translation: CASSLGLIGDEAFF.

This clonotype appeared a few times. This sequence joins TRBV28 and TRBJ2-2, with TRBD2 matching 12 bases. V gave up 6 bases and J gave up 2 bases; unmatched junction bases: 4. The germline gives CDR1 MDHEN, CDR2 SYDVKM. The length of the CDR3 is 16 residues. The CDR3 here is CASRASGRVNTGELFF. Written as DNA, the CDR3 is TGTGCCAGCAGGGCTAGCGGGAGGGTTAACACCGGGGAGCTGTTTTTT.

This CDR3 reads CASSFTERLIYEQYF. The CDR3 DNA reads TGTGCCAGCAGTTTTACGGAGCGTCTGATCTACGAGCAGTACTTC. The chain recombines TRBV28 with TRBJ2-7; D gene ambiguous. Trimming took off 3 bases at V and 3 bases at J, with 15 bases between the two ends. The CDR3 is 15 residues long. Germline CDR1 is MDHEN and CDR2 is SYDVKM.

This clonotype was counted ten times or more. The chain employs TRBV6-5 and TRBJ2-1; a possible D gene is TRBD2 (6 bases). Trimming stripped 6 bases from V and 0 bases from J, with 12 bases between. The germline V gene encodes CDR1 MNHEY and CDR2 SVGAGI. This CDR3 region has 15 residues. CDR3 nucleotide sequence: TGTGCCAGCAGGAGGGTCGGGAGCTCCTACAATGAGCAGTTCTTC. This translates into CASRRVGSSYNEQFF.